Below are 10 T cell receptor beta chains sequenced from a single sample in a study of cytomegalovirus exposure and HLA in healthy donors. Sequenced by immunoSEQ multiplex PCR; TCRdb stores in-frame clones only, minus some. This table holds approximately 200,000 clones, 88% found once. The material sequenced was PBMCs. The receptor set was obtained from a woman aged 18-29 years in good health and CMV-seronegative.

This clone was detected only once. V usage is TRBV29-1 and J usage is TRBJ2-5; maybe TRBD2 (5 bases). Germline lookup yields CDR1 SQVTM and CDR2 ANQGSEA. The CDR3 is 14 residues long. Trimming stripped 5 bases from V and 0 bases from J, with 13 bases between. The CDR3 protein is CSVLWETDQETQYF. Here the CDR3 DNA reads TGCAGCGTTCTGTGGGAGACGGACCAAGAGACCCAGTACTTC.

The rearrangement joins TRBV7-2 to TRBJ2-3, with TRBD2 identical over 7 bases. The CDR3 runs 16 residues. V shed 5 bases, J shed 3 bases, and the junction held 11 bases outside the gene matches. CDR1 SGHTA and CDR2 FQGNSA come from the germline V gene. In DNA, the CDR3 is TGTGCCAGCAGCCTACGACTAGCCGTGGGAACAGATACGCAGTATTTT. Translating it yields CASSLRLAVGTDTQYF.

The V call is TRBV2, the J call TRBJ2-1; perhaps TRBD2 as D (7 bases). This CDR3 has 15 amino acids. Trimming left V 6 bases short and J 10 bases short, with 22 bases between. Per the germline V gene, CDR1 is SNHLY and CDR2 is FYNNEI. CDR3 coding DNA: TGTGCCAGCAGAAGCGGGACACTTAACTCGTACGAGCAGTTCTTC. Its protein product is CASRSGTLNSYEQFF.

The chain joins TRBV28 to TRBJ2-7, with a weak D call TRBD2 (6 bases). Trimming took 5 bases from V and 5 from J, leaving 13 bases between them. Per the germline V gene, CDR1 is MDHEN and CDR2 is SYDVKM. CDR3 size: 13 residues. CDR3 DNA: TGTGCCAGCAGTGGAGCGGGTGTGGACGAGCAGTACTTC. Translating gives CASSGAGVDEQYF.

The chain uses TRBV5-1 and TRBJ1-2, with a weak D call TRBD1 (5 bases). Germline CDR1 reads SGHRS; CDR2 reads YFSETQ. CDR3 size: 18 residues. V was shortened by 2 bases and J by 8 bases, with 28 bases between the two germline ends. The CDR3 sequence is CASSFMPGEGPNEEGYTF. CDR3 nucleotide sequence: TGCGCCAGCAGCTTTATGCCGGGGGAAGGGCCCAACGAGGAGGGCTACACCTTC.

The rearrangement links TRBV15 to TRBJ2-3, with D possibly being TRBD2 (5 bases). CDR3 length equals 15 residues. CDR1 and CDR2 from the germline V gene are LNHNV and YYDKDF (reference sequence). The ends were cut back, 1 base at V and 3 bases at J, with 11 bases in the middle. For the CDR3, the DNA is TGTGCCACCAGCAGAGGGAGGACCCCGACAGATACGCAGTATTTT. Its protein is CATSRGRTPTDTQYF.

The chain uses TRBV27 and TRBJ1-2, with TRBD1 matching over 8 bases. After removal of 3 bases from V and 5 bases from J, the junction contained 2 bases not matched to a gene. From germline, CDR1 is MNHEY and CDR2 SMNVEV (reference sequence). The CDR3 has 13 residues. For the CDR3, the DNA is TGTGCCAGCAGTTTTGACAGGGGTTATGGCTACACCTTC. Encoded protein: CASSFDRGYGYTF.

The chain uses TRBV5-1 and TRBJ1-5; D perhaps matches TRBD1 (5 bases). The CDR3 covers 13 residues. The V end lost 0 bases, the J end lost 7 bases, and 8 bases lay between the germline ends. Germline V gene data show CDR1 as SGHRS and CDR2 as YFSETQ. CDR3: CASSLEGRQPQHF. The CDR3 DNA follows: TGCGCCAGCAGCTTGGAGGGGAGGCAGCCCCAGCATTTT.

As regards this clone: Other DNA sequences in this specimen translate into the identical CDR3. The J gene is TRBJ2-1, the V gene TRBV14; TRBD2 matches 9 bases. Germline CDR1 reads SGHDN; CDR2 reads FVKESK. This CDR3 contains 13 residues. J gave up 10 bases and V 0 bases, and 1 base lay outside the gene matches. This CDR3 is CASSQDLAGEQFF. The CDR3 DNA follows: TGTGCCAGCAGCCAAGATCTAGCGGGAGAGCAGTTCTTC.

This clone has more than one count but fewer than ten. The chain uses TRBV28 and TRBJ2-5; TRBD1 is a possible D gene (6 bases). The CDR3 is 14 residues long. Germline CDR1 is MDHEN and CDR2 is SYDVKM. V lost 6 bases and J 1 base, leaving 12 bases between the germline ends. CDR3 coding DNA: TGTGCCAGCAGCCCGGCAGGGGCCCAAGAGACCCAGTACTTC. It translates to CASSPAGAQETQYF.